The 21 T cell receptor beta chains below were found in one sample sequenced in a study of post-analysis software for immune sequencing data. General observations from the study: About 5 TRBV segments were more frequent in patients than controls; TRBV5-6, TRBV5-1 and TRBV20-1 belonged to this group.

No antigen has been identified for these receptors. Presence of unique molecular identifiers characterized the TCR beta cDNA libraries. TCRdb re-analysed the PCR reads in MiXCR, keeping a single row per CDR3 protein. The repertoire holds roughly 540,000 distinct CDR3 sequences, with 34% as singletons. Sequenced: blood. Receptors originate from a girl aged 2-17 years with multiple sclerosis.

The DNA for the CDR3 is TGTGCCAGCAGCCCTGGACAGATCTACGAGCAGTACTTC. As protein: CASSPGQIYEQYF. The V gene is TRBV6-7, the J gene TRBJ2-7; possible D gene TRBD1, 6 bases. TRBV6-7 is an ORF for which the function is uncertain. The CDR3 consists of 13 residues. The V end was cut by 6 bases, the J end by 3 bases, with 12 bases between.

This clonotype was seen only a few times. The chain has TRBV5-1 and TRBJ2-1, with 8 bases lining up with TRBD1. The V and J ends lost 2 bases and 5 bases, in that order; junction bases with no gene match: 3. The germline gives CDR1 SGHRS, CDR2 YFSETQ. CDR3 length equals 14 residues. DNA of the CDR3: TGCGCCAGCAGCTTTTACAGGGGGGACAATGAGCAGTTCTTC. Protein: CASSFYRGDNEQFF. Together with reference TRBV5-1 and TRBJ2-1, the CDR3 gives the full variable domain: KAGVTQTPRYLIKTRGQQVTLSCSPISGHRSVSWYQQTPGQGLQFLFEYFSETQRNKGNFPGRFSGRQFSNSRSEMNVSTLELGDSALYLCASSFYRGDNEQFFGPGTRLTVL.

The rearrangement uses TRBV4-1 and TRBJ2-7; 8 bases match TRBD1. V dropped 0 bases and J dropped 4; count of bases not matched to a gene: 11. CDR3 length equals 17 residues. The germline CDR1 and CDR2 sequences are MGHRA and YSYEKL. CDR3 nucleotide sequence: TGCGCCAGCAGCCAAGATCAGGAGACAGGGGATTCTTACGAGCAGTACTTC. Amino acid sequence: CASSQDQETGDSYEQYF.

The genes are TRBV6-2 or TRBV6-3 and TRBJ1-1; a possible D gene is TRBD1 (5 bases). This CDR3 spans 14 amino acids. The germline V and J ends were trimmed by 2 bases and 3 bases, with 10 bases remaining between them. Germline loops: CDR1 MNHEY, CDR2 SVGEGT. DNA for the CDR3: TGTGCCAGCAGTTACGAGTTGGGGCACACTGAAGCTTTCTTT. Translating gives CASSYELGHTEAFF.

This clonotype was counted only a few times. The gene calls are TRBV28 and TRBJ2-5; D is ambiguous. CDR1 MDHEN and CDR2 SYDVKM come from the germline V gene. CDR3 size: 15 residues. Trimming stripped 5 bases from V and 2 bases from J, with 15 bases between. CDR3 protein: CASSAPWVGQETQYF. CDR3 DNA: TGTGCCAGCAGTGCCCCTTGGGTGGGTCAAGAGACCCAGTACTTC. Full variable domain (outside the CDR3, taken from reference TRBV28 and TRBJ2-5): DVKVTQSSRYLVKRTGEKVFLECVQDMDHENMFWYRQDPGLGLRLIYFSYDVKMKEKGDIPEGYSVSREKKERFSLILESASTNQTSMYLCASSAPWVGQETQYFGPGTRLLVL.

In this sample, this clonotype turned up many times. The chain is built from TRBV12-3 or TRBV12-4 and TRBJ2-3, with 7 bases matching TRBD2. The CDR3 runs to 14 residues. V shed 3 bases, J shed 1 base, and the junction held 1 base outside the gene matches. The CDR3 is CASSFAGGTDTQYF. As DNA, the CDR3 is TGTGCCAGCAGTTTCGCGGGGGGCACAGATACGCAGTATTTT.

This clonotype was detected a few times. This chain connects TRBV4-1 to TRBJ1-2; D gene unclear. Trimming removed 0 bases from V and 3 bases from J, with 8 bases in between. CDR1 is MGHRA, CDR2 YSYEKL, per germline. The CDR3 extends over 14 amino acids. CDR3 sequence: CASSQEHPDYGYTF. CDR3 coding DNA: TGCGCCAGCAGCCAAGAGCATCCCGACTATGGCTACACCTTC.

The chain couples TRBV2 to TRBJ2-3; D not certain. Trimming pared 2 bases from V and 6 bases from J, leaving 12 bases between. CDR3 length: 14 residues. Germline-derived CDR1 and CDR2 are SNHLY and FYNNEI. The CDR3 is CASSEWSVTDTQYF. The CDR3 coding sequence is TGTGCCAGCAGTGAATGGTCGGTCACGGATACGCAGTATTTT. Looking up the rest from reference TRBV2 and TRBJ2-3 gives the full variable domain: EPEVTQTPSHQVTQMGQEVILRCVPISNHLYFYWYRQILGQKVEFLVSFYNNEISEKSEIFDDQFSVERPDGSNFTLKIRSTKLEDSAMYFCASSEWSVTDTQYFGPGTRLTVL.

V is TRBV12-3 or TRBV12-4 and J is TRBJ1-1; possibly TRBD1 for D (5 bases). V was clipped by 4 bases and J by 1 base, with 10 bases between them. The CDR3 spans 14 residues. Here the CDR3 DNA reads TGTGCCAGCAGTTGGGGGGAGGCGAACACTGAAGCTTTCTTT. It specifies CASSWGEANTEAFF.

The chain has TRBV11-2 and TRBJ1-1; 8 positions match TRBD1. The CDR3 covers 15 residues. The V gene's germline CDR1 is SGHAT and CDR2 FQNNGV. With V trimmed by 5 bases and J by 5 bases, 10 bases remained unmatched. The CDR3 region has the DNA TGTGCCAGCAGCCAAACAAGACAGGGGATTACTGAAGCTTTCTTT. This sequence encodes CASSQTRQGITEAFF.

This clonotype has only a few counts. The V call is TRBV15, the J call TRBJ2-3, with 9 bases lining up with TRBD2. The CDR3 totals 14 residues. The trim removed 8 bases at V and 8 bases at J, leaving 11 bases unmatched. Germline CDR1 reads LNHNV; CDR2 reads YYDKDF (reference sequence). CDR3 sequence: CATGLGGGAVTQYF. DNA of the CDR3: TGTGCCACCGGACTCGGCGGGGGGGCGGTTACGCAGTATTTT.

This sequence joins TRBV7-2 and TRBJ2-5; TRBD2 matches 7 bases. The CDR3 has 18 residues. Germline V gene sequence: CDR1 SGHTA, CDR2 FQGNSA. J lost 0 bases, V lost 4 bases, and 14 bases had no gene match. This chain's CDR3 is CASSSRLAVAMYQETQYF. As DNA, the CDR3 is TGTGCCAGCAGCTCCAGACTAGCCGTCGCTATGTACCAAGAGACCCAGTACTTC.

In this sample, this clonotype turned up a few times. This sequence joins TRBV7-2 and TRBJ1-5; D is uncertain. Germline-derived CDR1 and CDR2 are SGHTA and FQGNSA. V dropped 3 bases and J dropped 4 bases, with 7 bases sitting between them. CDR3 length: 13 residues. The CDR3 sequence is CASSFTTNQPQHF. CDR3 nucleotide sequence: TGTGCCAGCAGCTTCACCACAAATCAGCCCCAGCATTTT.

The chain couples TRBV20-1 to TRBJ1-2, with 7 bases lining up with TRBD1. V lost 6 bases, J lost 3 bases, and 13 bases stayed unmatched. Germline assignment: CDR1 DFQATT and CDR2 SNEGSKA (reference sequence). This CDR3 spans 15 amino acids. This chain's CDR3 is CSASLLEGADYGYTF. Written as DNA, the CDR3 is TGCAGTGCCAGTCTCTTAGAGGGGGCGGACTATGGCTACACCTTC.

A note on this clonotype: A much larger clone lies a single base off, so this may be a read error. The V call is TRBV7-3, the J call TRBJ2-3; D is uncertain. This CDR3 contains 15 residues. CDR1 is SGHTA, CDR2 FQGTGA, per germline. The V gene lost 5 bases and the J gene lost 1 base, with 13 bases spanning the gap. This CDR3 reads CASSLPGSRTDTQYF. For the CDR3, the DNA is TGTGCCAGCAGCCTACCCGGGTCTCGCACAGATACGCAGTATTTT.

The CDR3 is CASSLAGESYEQYF. The CDR3, as DNA: TGCGCCAGCAGCCTAGCGGGAGAGTCCTACGAGCAGTACTTC. The chain employs TRBV4-1 and TRBJ2-7; TRBD2 aligns across 9 bases. The V segment lost 4 bases and the J segment 1 base; nucleotides outside the gene matches: 2. CDR3 length equals 14 residues. CDR1 and CDR2 from the germline V gene are MGHRA and YSYEKL.

On this clonotype itself: This may be a read error: a much more frequent sequence differs by one nucleotide. V and J are TRBV12-3 or TRBV12-4 and TRBJ2-1; 11 bases line up with TRBD2. The J segment lost 1 base and the V segment lost 8 bases, leaving 7 bases of the junction unmatched. The CDR3 spans 16 residues. CDR3 amino acids: CASGPGLAASYNEQFF. The CDR3 nucleotides read TGTGCCAGCGGTCCGGGACTAGCGGCGTCCTACAATGAGCAGTTCTTC.

The V call is TRBV5-1, the J call TRBJ1-2; D may be TRBD1 (5 bases). Germline CDR1 is SGHRS and CDR2 is YFSETQ. The germline V and J ends were trimmed by 4 bases and 3 bases, with 16 bases remaining between them. The CDR3 totals 15 residues. CDR3 in amino acids: CASSDRMTADYGYTF. The CDR3 DNA reads as TGCGCCAGCAGCGACCGTATGACAGCGGACTATGGCTACACCTTC.

This clonotype was observed a handful of times. The chain employs TRBV7-9 and TRBJ1-2; 7 bases match TRBD1. The CDR3 is 14 amino acids. V dropped 4 bases and J dropped 4; count of bases not matched to a gene: 6. Germline loops: CDR1 SEHNR, CDR2 FQNEAQ (reference sequence). CDR3 protein: CASSSRQGIYGYTF. The CDR3 coding sequence is TGTGCCAGCAGCTCGCGACAGGGAATCTATGGCTACACCTTC.

The chain joins TRBV5-1 to TRBJ2-5, with TRBD2 as a possible D gene (6 bases). CDR1 is SGHRS and CDR2 is YFSETQ in the germline V gene. V lost 5 bases and J 2 bases, leaving 13 bases between the germline ends. The CDR3 extends over 14 amino acids. CDR3 coding DNA: TGCGCCAGCAGTTTACCGGGAGAACAAGAGACCCAGTACTTC. Translation gives CASSLPGEQETQYF.

The CDR3 loop is CASSTAGDTQYF. The CDR3 DNA is TGTGCCAGCAGCACCGCTGGAGATACGCAGTATTTT. V is TRBV7-2 and J is TRBJ2-3; D remains ambiguous. The length of the CDR3 is 12 residues. Germline V lookup: CDR1 SGHTA, CDR2 FQGNSA. V was trimmed by 5 bases and J by 5 bases, leaving 8 bases between them.